The TCR beta chain under discussion was sequenced for a study of T cells in women clearing cervical HPV infection. About this clone: Read sequence stops 3 residues before the CDR3 end, and the germline J gene provides the missing end.

V was clipped by 5 bases and J by 2 bases, with 9 bases between them. The germline V gene encodes CDR1 SGHAT and CDR2 FQNNGV. The CDR3 has 14 residues. The data were produced by immunoSEQ multiplex PCR, yet TCRdb's version contains in-frame clones alone and is incomplete. The repertoire table contains about 36,000 clones. Input material: blood buffy coat. This TCR derives from a woman aged 18-70 years with a cervical HPV16 infection that either progressed to CIN3+ or cleared (not recorded which). The chain carries TRBV11-2 and TRBJ2-2, with D hard to call. The CDR3 sequence is CASSPRLNTGELFF. Incomplete CDR3 DNA: TGTGCCAGCAGCCCCCGACTTAACACCGGGGAG.